This T cell receptor (beta chain) was recovered during a study of identical twins (dated by TCRdb to 2016 to 2017). Background for the entire study: TCR alpha and beta repertoires from monozygotic twins, unrelated adults of various ages and cord blood were deep-sequenced to test whether fetal clonotypes persist. To rule out contamination, the twin experiments were replicated at different times with different library preparation protocols.

As encoded in the germline V gene, CDR1 is MNHEY while CDR2 is SVGAGI. The junction carries 19 bases between V and J, which are trimmed by 4 bases and 0 bases respectively. Reading from cysteine to phenylalanine, the CDR3 counts 18 amino acids. Only the CDR3 DNA is retained, 54 bases long and in frame from the first base. Receptors were amplified or captured by 5' RACE. TCRdb names Illumina HiSeq 2000 as the instrument used. Template switching introduced a universal primer binding site; the final cDNA contained a unique molecular identifier, enabling accurate counting of TCR cDNA molecules. Specific primers in the conserved constant-segment region were used to synthesize first-strand cDNA for the TCR alpha and beta chains. To control for contamination, every cDNA library was double barcoded, receiving both a SMART-Mk sample barcode and Illumina barcodes. Two successive PCR steps introduced TruSeq adapter sequences along with Illumina sample barcodes. TCR alpha and beta cDNA libraries were sequenced on the Illumina HiSeq platform with custom primers. The authors' pipeline ran thus. Unique molecular identifiers were extracted from raw reads with MiGEC, and CDR3 positions were determined with MiXCR. Recombination models were inferred per individual with the repgenHMM and IGoR tools using an EM algorithm. The tcR package in R was used for shared clonotype analysis, with sharing normalized by the product of cloneset sizes. To study raw recombination without the effects of thymic and clonal selection, out-of-frame nonproductive sequences were analyzed. TCRdb reran the public reads through fastp at Q25 and MiXCR, keeping productive beta chains. Identical CDR3 proteins give one entry, which carries the most common genes and DNA. The V and J calls and clone size are TCRdb's, not the authors'. This sample gives a few hundred thousand distinct CDR3 sequences in total; approximately 17% of them show up just once. 12% of the sample is held by the ten biggest clonotypes.

General findings and caveats noted by the study authors: Recombination models systematically underestimated out-of-frame TCR alpha sharing in monozygotic twins but agreed with sharing between unrelated individuals. Zero-insertion analyses could be partly confounded by invariant T cells such as MAIT and iNKT, although diverse VJ usage argued against such confounding for most clonotypes. The excess sharing between twins in beta out-of-frame sequences was weaker because fewer shared sequences reduced the signal-to-noise ratio. Because the same donors could not be followed over many years, the conclusions depended on cross-sectional statistical analysis. Compared with coincidental sharing between unrelated individuals, out-of-frame TCR alpha sequences shared between twins showed an excess of sequences with low generation probability. Fewer insertions were carried by abundant cord blood beta clonotypes, a similar but weaker trend appeared in young adult naive repertoires, and no such trend appeared in memory repertoires.

This clonotype was observed at least ten times. The clone's antigen remains unknown. No base quality values were provided; no much bigger clone lies one nucleotide off. Every donor in the study was a healthy Caucasian. Three unrelated non-twin adults were additionally sequenced: a male aged 18 to 29, a male aged 50 to 59 and a female aged 50 to 59. Miltenyi CD45RO+ enrichment and human naive T-cell isolation kits were used to isolate memory (CD45RO+) and naive T cells from PBMC. The clonotype originates from a man over 45 in good health. Recombination linked TRBV6-5 to TRBJ2-4; TRBD1 might be the D gene, on 6 matching bases. Material: naive T cells sorted from blood. The cell subset or site label of this sample denotes: cells isolated with a human naive T-cell isolation kit. The DNA sequence is as follows: TGTGCCAGCAGTTCGGTACAGGGATTAGGTACAGCCAAAAACATTCAGTACTTC. It is translated as CASSSVQGLGTAKNIQYF.